The 27 T cell receptor beta chains reported below all come from one sample, sequenced in a study of T cell responses to AZD1222 COVID-19 vaccine. Data came from immunoSEQ multiplex PCR; TCRdb stores just in-frame clones and leaves some out. The data show about 120,000 clones, roughly 88% seen once. The sample here was peripheral blood, taken on day 0 of AZD1222 vaccination. The receptors here all came from an adult in good health.

The chain combines TRBV5-6 with TRBJ2-2; D remains ambiguous. Germline CDR1 SGHDT, CDR2 YYEEEE. This CDR3 spans 13 amino acids. With 2 bases removed from V and 5 bases from J, the gap between germline ends came to 7 bases. CDR3 protein: CASSFGRTGELFF. The CDR3 DNA follows: TGTGCCAGCAGCTTCGGCCGAACCGGGGAGCTGTTTTTT. Combining the CDR3 with reference TRBV5-6 and TRBJ2-2 gives the whole variable domain DAGVTQSPTHLIKTRGQQVTLRCSPKSGHDTVSWYQQALGQGPQFIFQYYEEEERQRGNFPDRFSGHQFPNYSSELNVNALLLGDSALYLCASSFGRTGELFFGEGSRLTVL.

The J gene is TRBJ2-1, the V gene TRBV5-1; 7 bases line up with TRBD1. J gave up 0 bases and V 4 bases, and 7 bases lay outside the gene matches. Germline V gene data show CDR1 as SGHRS and CDR2 as YFSETQ. The CDR3 is made up of 16 amino acids. This CDR3 reads CASSPGQIGSYNEQFF. The CDR3 DNA reads TGCGCCAGCAGCCCGGGACAGATAGGCTCCTACAATGAGCAGTTCTTC.

The gene calls are TRBV5-1 and TRBJ1-2; possible D gene TRBD1, 5 bases. Trimming pared 4 bases from V and 6 bases from J, leaving 13 bases between. CDR1 and CDR2 (germline): SGHRS, YFSETQ. The CDR3 totals 13 residues. The CDR3 DNA sequence: TGCGCCAGCAGCGTCGGGACTGTGGATGGCTACACCTTC. This gives the protein CASSVGTVDGYTF.

The CDR3 region is CASSLSGNSNQPQHF. The CDR3 bases are TGTGCCAGCAGCTTATCCGGGAATAGCAATCAGCCCCAGCATTTT. The chain couples TRBV7-9 to TRBJ1-5; the D is unclear. CDR3 length: 15 amino acids. The V end lost 2 bases, the J end lost 0 bases, and 8 bases lay between the germline ends. Germline values: CDR1 SEHNR, CDR2 FQNEAQ (reference sequence).

The V call is TRBV2, the J call TRBJ2-1, with D unresolved. From germline, CDR1 is SNHLY and CDR2 FYNNEI. Deletions cut 8 bases from V and 9 bases from J, with 17 bases between. The CDR3 runs 13 residues. CDR3 DNA: TGTGCCAGCGCTAGGACCCCCGAGCTTGAGCAGTTCTTC. Amino acid sequence: CASARTPELEQFF.

V and J are TRBV7-3 and TRBJ1-2, with D unclear. CDR1 and CDR2 (germline): SGHTA, FQGTGA. This CDR3 has 14 amino acids. The ends were cut back, 10 bases at V and 6 bases at J, with 21 bases in the middle. For the CDR3, the DNA is TGTGCCACCGCTGAAAGCCGGATTCAAGATGGCTACACCTTC. This encodes CATAESRIQDGYTF.

The chain recombines TRBV29-1 with TRBJ1-1; D is undetermined. Trimming shortened V by 4 bases and J by 7 bases, and 10 bases separated the two germline ends. The germline V gene encodes CDR1 SQVTM and CDR2 ANQGSEA. This CDR3 has 11 residues. The CDR3 DNA sequence: TGCAGCGTTGTCGAGCAGGATGAAGCTTTCTTT. Translated, it gives CSVVEQDEAFF. Complete variable domain (other parts from reference TRBV29-1 and TRBJ1-1): SAVISQKPSRDICQRGTSLTIQCQVDSQVTMMFWYRQQPGQSLTLIATANQGSEATYESGFVIDKFPISRPNLTFSTLTVSNMSPEDSSIYLCSVVEQDEAFFGQGTRLTVV.

This clone was counted a single time. The rearrangement uses TRBV19 and TRBJ2-2, with D perhaps TRBD2 (5 bases). There are 12 residues in the CDR3. Germline V CDR1 and CDR2: LNHDA, SQIVND (reference sequence). Trimming took off 7 bases at V and 6 bases at J, with 9 bases between the two ends. The CDR3 nucleotides are TGTGCCAGTACTGTTAGCGCCGGGGAGCTGTTTTTT. This sequence encodes CASTVSAGELFF.

The chain is built from TRBV11-2 and TRBJ1-5; the D is unclear. The CDR3 is 15 residues long. V lost 0 bases, J lost 4 bases, and 10 bases lay in between. From germline, CDR1 is SGHAT and CDR2 FQNNGV. The CDR3 protein is CASSLEGVGNQPQHF. The CDR3 nucleotides are TGTGCCAGCAGCTTAGAGGGCGTTGGGAATCAGCCCCAGCATTTT.

This chain connects TRBV28 to TRBJ2-7; 8 bases are a match to TRBD1. The V and J ends lost 2 bases and 6 bases, in that order; junction bases with no gene match: 6. Per the germline V gene, CDR1 is MDHEN and CDR2 is SYDVKM. CDR3 length: 14 amino acids. The DNA of the CDR3 is TGTGCCAGCAGTTTACCCAGGGGGCTGAGCGAGCAGTACTTC. Its protein is CASSLPRGLSEQYF.

The chain joins TRBV6-5 to TRBJ1-2; TRBD1 agrees at 7 bases. The CDR3 is made up of 15 amino acids. The germline gives CDR1 MNHEY, CDR2 SVGAGI. V was clipped by 6 bases and J by 7 bases; unmatched bases: 14. For the CDR3, the DNA is TGTGCCAGCAGATCCTTTCTACAGGGGTCTGGTGGCTACACCTTC. This gives the protein CASRSFLQGSGGYTF.

The CDR3 loop reads CASSLKGSSGNTIYF. The CDR3 DNA sequence: TGTGCCAGCAGTTTGAAGGGGTCATCTGGAAACACCATATATTTT. The chain combines TRBV27 with TRBJ1-3, with a tentative D call TRBD1 (5 bases). The CDR3 consists of 15 residues. V lost 3 bases, J lost 1 base, and 10 bases lay in between. Germline V gene data show CDR1 as MNHEY and CDR2 as SMNVEV (reference sequence).

The chain couples TRBV6-6 to TRBJ1-1, with 7 positions matching TRBD1. This CDR3 is 13 amino acids long. CDR1 and CDR2 from the germline V gene are MNHNY and SVGAGI (reference sequence). The ends lost 5 bases at V and 7 bases at J; junction bases unmatched: 7. The chain's CDR3 is CASSQYRDSEAFF. In DNA form, the CDR3 reads TGTGCCAGCAGTCAATATCGGGACAGTGAAGCTTTCTTT.

The genes are TRBV4-3 and TRBJ2-3, with 8 bases matching TRBD2. V was pared by 4 bases and J by 0 bases, with 3 bases of the junction left unmatched. CDR3 length: 15 residues. Germline V gene lookup returns CDR1 LGHNA and CDR2 YSLEER. CDR3 coding DNA: TGCGCCAGCAGCCCGGGAGGGCATAGCACAGATACGCAGTATTTT. Translation gives CASSPGGHSTDTQYF.

The chain couples TRBV28 to TRBJ1-4, with 8 nucleotides matching TRBD1. The CDR3 has 15 amino acids. J lost 7 bases, V lost 7 bases, and 11 bases had no gene match. Germline lookup yields CDR1 MDHEN and CDR2 SYDVKM. The CDR3 is CASTTQTGAIEKLFF. The CDR3 coding sequence is TGTGCCAGCACCACCCAGACAGGGGCCATTGAAAAACTGTTTTTT.

J is TRBJ1-2 and V is TRBV6-1; D gene uncertain. This CDR3 spans 15 amino acids. Deletions cut 2 bases from V and 4 bases from J, with 14 bases between. In germline, CDR1 is MNHNS, CDR2 SASEGT. The chain's CDR3 is CASSESGTQAYGYTF. CDR3 DNA sequence: TGTGCCAGCAGTGAAAGCGGCACCCAGGCCTATGGCTACACCTTC.

This chain joins TRBV18 and TRBJ2-2; D may match TRBD1 or TRBD2 (6 bases each). The V end lost 5 bases, the J end lost 9 bases, and 10 bases lay between the germline ends. This CDR3 spans 12 amino acids. Per germline, CDR1 KGHSH and CDR2 LQKENI. CDR3 protein: CASSVGGRELFF. CDR3 nucleotide sequence: TGTGCCAGCTCAGTCGGGGGCCGGGAGCTGTTTTTT.

The chain is built from TRBV5-1 and TRBJ2-3; D gene unclear. V dropped 5 bases and J dropped 6 bases, with 7 bases sitting between them. Germline V gene lookup returns CDR1 SGHRS and CDR2 YFSETQ. The CDR3 contains 11 residues. The chain's CDR3 is CASRREDTQYF. CDR3 in DNA: TGCGCCAGCAGACGCGAGGATACGCAGTATTTT.

This clone was picked up a small number of times. The gene calls are TRBV12-3 or TRBV12-4 and TRBJ2-7; 10 bases match TRBD1. Trimming took 8 bases from V and 5 from J; bases not matched to a gene: 6. The CDR3 covers 13 residues. The CDR3 DNA reads as TGTGCCAGCGCCTCCGGGACAGGGGACGAGCAGTACTTC. This gives the protein CASASGTGDEQYF.

This clone was seen at least ten times. The V and J genes are TRBV5-1 and TRBJ2-7, with D maybe TRBD1 (5 bases). V shed 5 bases and J shed 3 bases, with 18 bases lying between them. The CDR3 has 15 residues. CDR1 and CDR2 from the germline V gene are SGHRS and YFSETQ. The CDR3 DNA reads TGCGCCAGCAGTCACTGGACAAGGTTTCGCTACGAGCAGTACTTC. It codes for CASSHWTRFRYEQYF.

The chain combines TRBV4-3 with TRBJ2-2; TRBD2 is a possible D gene (5 bases). This CDR3 spans 19 amino acids. From germline, CDR1 is LGHNA and CDR2 YSLEER. V shed 1 base and J shed 0 bases, with 18 bases lying between them. In nucleotides, the CDR3 is TGCGCCAGCAGCCAAGTAGCCGGGGTTATCGCCGCGAACACCGGGGAGCTGTTTTTT. This gives the protein CASSQVAGVIAANTGELFF.

This sequence joins TRBV7-2 and TRBJ1-6; a weak D match, TRBD1 (5 bases). Germline V gene sequence: CDR1 SGHTA, CDR2 FQGNSA. Trimming shortened V by 5 bases and J by 8 bases, and 10 bases separated the two germline ends. This CDR3 has 13 amino acids. The CDR3 region is CASSNAQDSPLHF. CDR3 sequence (DNA): TGTGCCAGCAGCAACGCACAGGATTCACCCCTCCACTTT.

The chain links TRBV5-1 to TRBJ2-7; TRBD1 matches 8 bases. From germline, CDR1 is SGHRS and CDR2 YFSETQ. This CDR3 contains 15 residues. The J segment lost 4 bases and the V segment lost 5 bases, leaving 11 bases of the junction unmatched. CDR3 in amino acids: CASSYNGQGAYEQYF. Written as DNA, the CDR3 is TGCGCCAGCAGTTATAACGGCCAGGGGGCTTACGAGCAGTACTTC. Using reference TRBV5-1 and TRBJ2-7 for the parts outside the CDR3, the full variable domain is KAGVTQTPRYLIKTRGQQVTLSCSPISGHRSVSWYQQTPGQGLQFLFEYFSETQRNKGNFPGRFSGRQFSNSRSEMNVSTLELGDSALYLCASSYNGQGAYEQYFGPGTRLTVT.

V gene TRBV10-3 combines with J gene TRBJ1-4; TRBD1 might be the D (5 bases). Germline V gene lookup returns CDR1 ENHRY and CDR2 SYGVKD. Trimming removed 8 bases from V and 0 bases from J, with 10 bases in between. CDR3 size: 14 residues. DNA for the CDR3: TGTGCCATCGGGGCGGCACCAACTAATGAAAAACTGTTTTTT. This translates into CAIGAAPTNEKLFF.

The chain employs TRBV20-1 and TRBJ2-3; D is ambiguous. The germline CDR1 and CDR2 sequences are DFQATT and SNEGSKA (reference sequence). V shed 5 bases and J shed 5 bases, with 8 bases lying between them. The CDR3 has 11 amino acids. The CDR3 loop reads CSASILDTQYF. CDR3 sequence (DNA): TGCAGTGCTTCTATTCTAGATACGCAGTATTTT.

V and J are TRBV6-1 and TRBJ2-2; D unresolved. V lost 3 bases, J lost 4 bases, and 6 bases lay in between. CDR1 MNHNS and CDR2 SASEGT come from the germline V gene. The CDR3 covers 13 residues. The CDR3 DNA reads as TGTGCCAGCAGTGACGACACCACCGGGGAGCTGTTTTTT. It yields the protein CASSDDTTGELFF.

This chain connects TRBV6-5 to TRBJ2-3; 8 bases are shared with TRBD1. CDR1 is MNHEY, CDR2 SVGAGI, per germline. V shed 10 bases, J shed 2 bases, and the junction held 11 bases outside the gene matches. The CDR3 extends over 15 amino acids. The CDR3 protein is CATLGQGPVTDTQYF. Written as DNA, the CDR3 is TGTGCCACTCTAGGACAGGGTCCGGTCACAGATACGCAGTATTTT.